Below, 13 T cell receptor beta chains from the same sample are listed, as sequenced in a study of beta chain features in type 1 diabetes. Of the isolated RNA, all was reverse transcribed, and so the sequenced material was expressed TCRB transcripts. Only in-frame clones appear in the TCRdb table, and some are missing; sequencing was by immunoSEQ multiplex PCR. The sample lists about 220,000 clones, about 11% seen once, with approximately 1.5% in the top ten. Sequenced material: central memory CD4+ T cells from blood. Receptors were obtained from a man aged 18 to 35 in good health.

This clone has ten or more counts. V and J are TRBV27 and TRBJ2-7; 8 bases align to TRBD1. Germline V CDR1 and CDR2: MNHEY, SMNVEV (reference sequence). The CDR3 has 14 residues. The V gene end was trimmed by 7 bases and the J gene end by 2 bases; junction bases not matched to a gene: 7. CDR3 nucleotide sequence: TGTGCCAGCACCCGCCGGGACAGGCCCTACGAGCAGTACTTC. It is translated as CASTRRDRPYEQYF.

The chain combines TRBV25-1 with TRBJ2-5; 9 nucleotides align to TRBD1. The CDR3 loop spans 17 amino acids. After removal of 4 bases from V and 4 bases from J, the junction contained 13 bases not matched to a gene. The germline CDR1 and CDR2 sequences are MGHDK and SYGVNS. As DNA, the CDR3 is TGTGCCAGCAGTGCCCCATGGACAGGGGTAACGGGAGAGACCCAGTACTTC. It specifies CASSAPWTGVTGETQYF.

The gene calls are TRBV6-6 and TRBJ2-4; unclear D gene. CDR3 length equals 16 residues. CDR1 MNHNY and CDR2 SVGAGI come from the germline V gene (reference sequence). V lost 0 bases and J 0 bases, leaving 9 bases between the germline ends. CDR3 in DNA: TGTGCCAGCAGTTACTCGCCCGGGCTAGCCAAAAACATTCAGTACTTC. Its protein is CASSYSPGLAKNIQYF.

The rearrangement uses TRBV28 and TRBJ1-5; D gene unclear. The CDR3 sequence is 12 residues long. Germline loops: CDR1 MDHEN, CDR2 SYDVKM. V dropped 6 bases and J dropped 11 bases, with 14 bases sitting between them. CDR3 DNA: TGTGCCAGCAGGAACCCAGAAAAGGCCCAGCATTTT. Its protein is CASRNPEKAQHF. The complete variable domain, with remaining parts taken from reference TRBV28 and TRBJ1-5, reads DVKVTQSSRYLVKRTGEKVFLECVQDMDHENMFWYRQDPGLGLRLIYFSYDVKMKEKGDIPEGYSVSREKKERFSLILESASTNQTSMYLCASRNPEKAQHFGDGTRLSIL.

This clone has a count of ten or more. The rearrangement links TRBV30 to TRBJ2-5; TRBD2 matches 14 bases. The CDR3 extends over 18 amino acids. V shed 2 bases, J shed 2 bases, and the junction held 10 bases outside the gene matches. Germline V CDR1 and CDR2: GTSNPN, SVGIG (reference sequence). The CDR3 spells CAWSNGLAGGPPQETQYF. CDR3 nucleotide sequence: TGTGCCTGGAGTAATGGACTAGCGGGAGGCCCACCTCAAGAGACCCAGTACTTC.

This clone was detected a few times. This sequence joins TRBV30 and TRBJ1-1, with TRBD1 as a possible D gene (6 bases). The CDR3 totals 12 residues. V was cut by 7 bases and J by 1 base, with 10 bases left in between. Germline V gene lookup returns CDR1 GTSNPN and CDR2 SVGIG (reference sequence). The CDR3 loop reads CASKGENTEAFF. The CDR3 coding sequence is TGTGCCTCGAAGGGGGAGAACACTGAAGCTTTCTTT.

This chain links TRBV29-1 with TRBJ1-4; 9 bases align to TRBD1. The CDR3 covers 13 residues. J gave up 8 bases and V 6 bases, and 7 bases lay outside the gene matches. Per the germline V gene, CDR1 is SQVTM and CDR2 is ANQGSEA. The CDR3 DNA sequence: TGCAGCGTCCTACAGGGGGCAGACGAAAAACTGTTTTTT. Protein sequence: CSVLQGADEKLFF.

This rearrangement joins TRBV7-9 to TRBJ2-3; 9 positions match TRBD1. J lost 0 bases, V lost 6 bases, and 4 bases had no gene match. There are 15 residues in the CDR3. From germline, CDR1 is SEHNR and CDR2 FQNEAQ (reference sequence). The DNA of the CDR3 is TGTGCCAGCAGTTCCGACAGGGGGAGCACAGATACGCAGTATTTT. As protein: CASSSDRGSTDTQYF.

This clone was seen once. The chain has TRBV6-6 and TRBJ2-7; D is undetermined. V shed 6 bases and J shed 4 bases, with 10 bases lying between them. This CDR3 region has 12 residues. Germline lookup yields CDR1 MNHNY and CDR2 SVGAGI (reference sequence). Here the CDR3 DNA reads TGTGCCAGCAGCCCAGCCCAGTACGAGCAGTACTTC. Translating it yields CASSPAQYEQYF.

This clone came up many times. CDR3 sequence reads: CASSQEGRRPFF. CDR3 DNA: TGCGCCAGCAGCCAAGAGGGGAGGAGACCGTTCTTC. The chain has TRBV4-3 and TRBJ2-1, with D maybe TRBD2 (6 bases). The CDR3 covers 12 residues. Between the trimmed V and J ends, which lost 0 bases and 15 bases, there was a span of 12 bases. The germline V gene encodes CDR1 LGHNA and CDR2 YSLEER.

A note on this clone: A read error may be the cause here, since a much bigger clone is one base away. This chain links TRBV11-2 with TRBJ2-5; D is undetermined. Trimming stripped 1 base from V and 1 base from J, with 1 base between. The germline V gene has CDR1 SGHAT and CDR2 FQNNGV. This CDR3 has 12 residues. CDR3 sequence: CASSLVQETQYF. The CDR3 DNA sequence: TGTGCCAGCAGCTTAGTCCAAGAGACCCAGTACTTC.

This chain joins TRBV5-5 and TRBJ2-3; no firm D call. CDR1 and CDR2 (germline): SGHKS, YYEKEE (reference sequence). This CDR3 is built from 13 residues. V was cut by 0 bases and J by 6 bases, with 8 bases left in between. CDR3 DNA: TGTGCCAGCAGCTTGGACGTCCCCGATACGCAGTATTTT. Translating gives CASSLDVPDTQYF.

CDR3 DNA sequence: TGTGCCAGCAGCCAAGATGACACTAGCGGGGGGAACGAGCAGTACTTC. It yields the protein CASSQDDTSGGNEQYF. The chain joins TRBV4-2 to TRBJ2-7, with 12 bases aligning to TRBD2. Germline V gene sequence: CDR1 LGHNA, CDR2 YNFKEQ. The V and J ends lost 0 bases and 5 bases, in that order; junction bases with no gene match: 5. The CDR3 sequence is 16 residues long.